Each of the 22 T cell receptor beta chains below was sequenced from the same sample in a study of cytomegalovirus exposure and HLA in healthy donors. Both 60 Vbeta primers and 13 Jbeta primers went into the PCR. Produced via immunoSEQ multiplex PCR; TCRdb's table is partial and in-frame only. The sample has approximately 170,000 clones, approximately 80% seen once. The sample consisted of PBMCs. The origin of the receptors is a boy between 2 and 15 years old in good health and CMV-seronegative.

This chain uses TRBV9 with TRBJ2-3; tentatively, D is TRBD2 (6 bases). The length of the CDR3 is 15 residues. CDR1 is SGDLS and CDR2 is YYNGEE in the germline V gene. Trimming left V 0 bases short and J 3 bases short, with 11 bases between. CDR3 residues: CASSVGGVETDTQYF. The CDR3 region has the DNA TGTGCCAGCAGCGTAGGGGGGGTCGAAACAGATACGCAGTATTTT. Filled out from reference TRBV9 and TRBJ2-3, the complete variable domain reads DSGVTQTPKHLITATGQRVTLRCSPRSGDLSVYWYQQSLDQGLQFLIQYYNGEERAKGNILERFSAQQFPDLHSELNLSSLELGDSALYFCASSVGGVETDTQYFGPGTRLTVL.

The chain has TRBV7-8 and TRBJ1-5, with unresolved D. Per the germline V gene, CDR1 is SGHVS and CDR2 is FQNEAQ. The V and J ends lost 5 bases and 0 bases respectively, with 20 bases between them. This CDR3 region has 18 residues. CDR3 in DNA: TGTGCCAGCAGCCTCAGGAGGCGGTGGCCTGGTAGCAATCAGCCCCAGCATTTT. It yields the protein CASSLRRRWPGSNQPQHF.

The chain is built from TRBV5-4 and TRBJ2-5; possible D gene TRBD2, 6 bases. The CDR3 length is 14 residues. CDR1 SGHNT and CDR2 YYREEE come from the germline V gene (reference sequence). V dropped 1 base and J dropped 1 base, with 8 bases sitting between them. The CDR3 region is CASSLSSGQETQYF. The CDR3 DNA reads as TGTGCCAGCAGCTTGAGTAGCGGCCAAGAGACCCAGTACTTC.

The V gene is TRBV5-1, the J gene TRBJ2-5; 9 bases agree with TRBD1. The CDR3 spans 16 residues. Looked up from germline, CDR1 is SGHRS and CDR2 is YFSETQ. With V trimmed by 2 bases and J by 4 bases, 9 bases remained unmatched. CDR3 in amino acids: CASSLQTGGRGETQYF. The DNA of the CDR3 is TGCGCCAGCAGCTTACAGACAGGGGGGCGGGGAGAGACCCAGTACTTC.

The chain employs TRBV4-1 and TRBJ2-3; 11 nucleotides agree with TRBD2. The junction had 3 bases not matched to a gene; V was cut back by 0 bases and J by 7 bases. Germline loops: CDR1 MGHRA, CDR2 YSYEKL. This CDR3 comprises 15 residues. Here the CDR3 DNA reads TGCGCCAGCAGCCAAGAACTAGCGGGGGCCAATACGCAGTATTTT. It yields the protein CASSQELAGANTQYF.

This chain joins TRBV19 and TRBJ1-1; D not resolved. V gave up 3 bases and J gave up 0 bases, with 8 bases separating them. Germline V CDR1 and CDR2: LNHDA, SQIVND (reference sequence). The CDR3 is 14 amino acids. CDR3 region: CASSMRILNTEAFF. As DNA, the CDR3 is TGTGCCAGTAGTATGCGGATTTTGAACACTGAAGCTTTCTTT.

The gene calls are TRBV11-2 and TRBJ1-2; D perhaps matches TRBD1 (5 bases). With 4 bases removed from V and 2 bases from J, the gap between germline ends came to 14 bases. CDR1 SGHAT and CDR2 FQNNGV come from the germline V gene. The CDR3 is 15 residues long. CDR3 sequence (DNA): TGTGCCAGCAGCTCCCTCTCGGGACTGAACTATGGCTACACCTTC. Translating it yields CASSSLSGLNYGYTF.

The gene calls are TRBV19 and TRBJ2-7, with 12 bases that match TRBD2. V was clipped by 4 bases and J by 3 bases; unmatched bases: 7. The CDR3 is 16 residues long. Per germline, CDR1 LNHDA and CDR2 SQIVND (reference sequence). CDR3 protein: CASSTPTTSGSYEQYF. In nucleotides, the CDR3 is TGTGCCAGTAGTACCCCAACGACTAGCGGGAGCTACGAGCAGTACTTC.

This clone appeared once. CDR3 region: CASSYRTSGGSYNEQFF. The CDR3 region has the DNA TGTGCCAGCAGCTACCGGACTAGCGGGGGCTCCTACAATGAGCAGTTCTTC. This sequence joins TRBV9 and TRBJ2-1, with TRBD2 identical over 13 bases. Germline V lookup: CDR1 SGDLS, CDR2 YYNGEE. V gave up 4 bases and J gave up 0 bases; unmatched junction bases: 4. This CDR3 has 17 residues.

This clone was observed a handful of times. The gene calls are TRBV7-3 and TRBJ2-3; 7 bases fit TRBD2. The CDR3 totals 15 residues. From germline, CDR1 is SGHTA and CDR2 FQGTGA. Trimming took 1 base from V and 4 from J; bases not matched to a gene: 5. CDR3 coding DNA: TGTGCCAGCAGCTTAATGGCGGGAGACCCAGATACGCAGTATTTT. This translates into CASSLMAGDPDTQYF. Full variable domain (outside the CDR3, taken from reference TRBV7-3 and TRBJ2-3): GAGVSQTPSNKVTEKGKYVELRCDPISGHTALYWYRQSLGQGPEFLIYFQGTGAADDSGLPNDRFFAVRPEGSVSTLKIQRTERGDSAVYLCASSLMAGDPDTQYFGPGTRLTVL.

The V call is TRBV4-1, the J call TRBJ2-5; D is perhaps TRBD2 (6 bases). The germline V and J ends were trimmed by 2 bases and 4 bases, with 14 bases remaining between them. The CDR3 length is 15 residues. The V gene's germline CDR1 is MGHRA and CDR2 YSYEKL. CDR3 nucleotides: TGCGCCAGCAGCCAAACCGCAGCGGGCAGAGAGACCCAGTACTTC. Translated: CASSQTAAGRETQYF.

The gene calls are TRBV19 and TRBJ2-7, with 9 nucleotides matching TRBD1. The germline V gene encodes CDR1 LNHDA and CDR2 SQIVND (reference sequence). This CDR3 has 14 residues. V lost 3 bases to trimming and J lost 4 bases; unmatched junction nucleotides: 4. In nucleotides, the CDR3 is TGTGCCAGTAGTATTGCGGGACAGGGTTACGAGCAGTACTTC. It is translated as CASSIAGQGYEQYF.

This clone was counted once. The chain uses TRBV2 and TRBJ1-1; 10 nucleotides match TRBD1. Per the germline V gene, CDR1 is SNHLY and CDR2 is FYNNEI. The CDR3 sequence is 16 residues long. With 4 bases clipped from V and 3 bases from J, the junction kept 8 bases outside the gene matches. The CDR3 DNA reads as TGTGCCAGCAGTGCTGACAGGGGGCTGGGGGACACTGAAGCTTTCTTT. It specifies CASSADRGLGDTEAFF.

This clone was counted only a few times. The V gene is TRBV4-3, the J gene TRBJ2-2, with a tentative D call TRBD2 (6 bases). This CDR3 has 16 amino acids. V lost 1 base and J lost 6, with 15 bases in between. The germline gives CDR1 LGHNA, CDR2 YSLEER. CDR3 nucleotides: TGCGCCAGCAGCCAAGTTGGTCCCTCGGGGGCCGGGGAGCTGTTTTTT. It translates to CASSQVGPSGAGELFF.

The chain couples TRBV28 to TRBJ2-1; 7 bases agree with TRBD1. Germline V lookup: CDR1 MDHEN, CDR2 SYDVKM. The CDR3 consists of 14 residues. Unmatched junction bases numbered 6, after V lost 6 bases and J lost 4 bases. This CDR3 reads CASSPPTGYNEQFF. CDR3 sequence (DNA): TGTGCCAGCAGCCCTCCGACAGGGTACAATGAGCAGTTCTTC.

This chain's CDR3 is CASSPGLGQNYGYTF. CDR3 bases: TGTGCCAGCAGTCCGGGACTGGGACAGAACTATGGCTACACCTTC. V is TRBV27 and J is TRBJ1-2; 7 nucleotides agree with TRBD1. The CDR3 extends over 15 amino acids. The junction had 8 bases not matched to a gene; V was cut back by 5 bases and J by 2 bases. CDR1 and CDR2 (germline): MNHEY, SMNVEV (reference sequence).

V and J are TRBV30 and TRBJ1-4, with D tentatively TRBD1 (5 bases). CDR1 and CDR2 from the germline V gene are GTSNPN and SVGIG (reference sequence). This CDR3 is 15 amino acids long. The V end lost 2 bases, the J end lost 7 bases, and 17 bases lay between the germline ends. CDR3 bases: TGTGCCTGGAGTCCGACTGACGGGGGAGGTGAAAAACTGTTTTTT. Translated: CAWSPTDGGGEKLFF.

The chain combines TRBV4-2 with TRBJ2-7; the D is unclear. Germline lookup yields CDR1 LGHNA and CDR2 YNFKEQ. CDR3 size: 15 residues. V was pared by 0 bases and J by 5 bases, with 14 bases between. This CDR3 is CASSQDTWPVDEQYF. The CDR3 nucleotides read TGTGCCAGCAGCCAAGATACCTGGCCCGTGGACGAGCAGTACTTC.

The chain combines TRBV4-3 with TRBJ2-3, with 8 bases that match TRBD1. Germline V gene sequence: CDR1 LGHNA, CDR2 YSLEER. The length of the CDR3 is 15 residues. Trimming cost V 0 bases and J 5 bases; bases outside gene matches: 4. The CDR3 here is CASSQDRGLEDTQYF. In DNA form, the CDR3 reads TGCGCCAGCAGCCAAGACAGGGGGCTAGAAGATACGCAGTATTTT.

Concerning this clone itself: One junction end disagrees with the germline gene, perhaps due to a read error. The chain uses TRBV2 and TRBJ2-1; D is unresolved. The CDR3 has 14 amino acids. Germline V gene sequence: CDR1 SNHLY, CDR2 FYNNEI. CDR3 loop: CASMYGSRFNAQFF. The CDR3 DNA is TGTGCCAGCATGTATGGGTCGCGGTTCAATGCGCAGTTCTTC.

The CDR3 region has the DNA TGTGCCAGCAGCGTAGTGGGAGGAATAGGAAACGAGCAGTACTTC. Its translation: CASSVVGGIGNEQYF. J is TRBJ2-7 and V is TRBV9; weak D call: TRBD2 (6 bases). Trimming took 0 bases from V and 5 from J, leaving 15 bases between them. CDR1 SGDLS and CDR2 YYNGEE come from the germline V gene. The CDR3 is 15 amino acids.

The chain employs TRBV5-4 and TRBJ2-5; D is perhaps TRBD2 (6 bases). The CDR3 is 15 residues long. V shed 3 bases and J shed 5 bases, with 17 bases lying between them. Per germline, CDR1 SGHNT and CDR2 YYREEE (reference sequence). The CDR3 reads CASSSASFGGETQYF. In DNA, the CDR3 is TGTGCCAGCAGCTCCGCGTCTTTTGGGGGGGAGACCCAGTACTTC.